These 7 T cell receptor beta chains share one sample of origin, sequenced in a study of identical twins. TCRdb processed the 5' RACE reads anew with MiXCR; each CDR3 protein has one entry. Among 310,000 or so distinct CDR3 sequences listed, about 8.3% were seen once. The same data also contributed to another study, on yellow fever vaccine responses in identical twins.

Sequenced material: memory (CD45RO+) T cells sorted from blood. The receptors were sampled from a woman between 18 and 29 years old in good health.

About this clonotype: A read error may be the cause here, since a much bigger clone is one base away. The rearrangement joins TRBV6-2 or TRBV6-3 to TRBJ2-1; TRBD2 agrees at 12 bases. Germline CDR1 and CDR2: MNHEY and SVGEGT. The CDR3 sequence is 15 residues long. The junction had 12 bases not matched to a gene; V was cut back by 10 bases and J by 8 bases. CDR3 sequence (DNA): TGTGCCAACAGCCAGACTAGCGGGAGTGTTGATGAGCAGTTCTTC. Amino acids: CANSQTSGSVDEQFF.

Concerning this clonotype itself: Mismatch with germline at one junction end may stem from a read error. The gene calls are TRBV5-1 and TRBJ2-3; 9 bases align to TRBD1. Germline V lookup: CDR1 SGHRS, CDR2 YFSETQ. This CDR3 has 15 amino acids. CDR3 DNA: TGCGCCAGCAGCTGGGGGACAGGGCGCACGGATACGCAGTATTTT. Translation: CASSWGTGRTDTQYF.

The gene calls are TRBV18 and TRBJ2-3; 12 bases map to TRBD2. This CDR3 has 17 residues. Trimming cost V 2 bases and J 4 bases; bases outside gene matches: 7. Per the germline V gene, CDR1 is KGHSH and CDR2 is LQKENI. The CDR3 nucleotides are TGTGCCAGCTCACCAAGACGACTAGCGGGAGCCCCAGATACGCAGTATTTT. Amino acid sequence: CASSPRRLAGAPDTQYF. Variable domain in full (rest from reference TRBV18 and TRBJ2-3): NAGVMQNPRHLVRRRGQEARLRCSPMKGHSHVYWYRQLPEEGLKFMVYLQKENIIDESGMPKERFSAEFPKEGPSILRIQQVVRGDSAAYFCASSPRRLAGAPDTQYFGPGTRLTVL.

The chain recombines TRBV5-1 with TRBJ2-7, with TRBD2 matching over 11 bases. J lost 6 bases, V lost 3 bases, and 8 bases had no gene match. This CDR3 comprises 15 residues. In germline, CDR1 is SGHRS, CDR2 YFSETQ. In DNA form, the CDR3 reads TGCGCCAGCAGCTACGGTAGCGGGAGGGCTGGCGAGCAGTACTTC. Its protein is CASSYGSGRAGEQYF.

This clonotype was picked up many times. The rearrangement uses TRBV5-1 and TRBJ2-3; D may be TRBD2 (6 bases). The length of the CDR3 is 13 residues. From germline, CDR1 is SGHRS and CDR2 YFSETQ. V lost 4 bases, J lost 4 bases, and 10 bases lay in between. Here the CDR3 reads CASSPGVPDTQYF. For the CDR3, the DNA is TGCGCCAGCAGCCCGGGGGTTCCAGATACGCAGTATTTT.

This clonotype appeared a few times. V gene TRBV5-1 combines with J gene TRBJ2-5; D possibly corresponds to TRBD2 (5 bases). Germline V gene data show CDR1 as SGHRS and CDR2 as YFSETQ. The CDR3 covers 14 residues. V was clipped by 2 bases and J by 3 bases, with 11 bases between them. Here the CDR3 reads CASSLWHGKETQYF. The CDR3, as DNA: TGCGCCAGCAGCTTATGGCACGGGAAAGAGACCCAGTACTTC.

This chain connects TRBV7-2 to TRBJ2-1; a weak D match, TRBD2 (6 bases). The germline V and J ends were trimmed by 5 bases and 1 base, with 18 bases remaining between them. The germline V gene has CDR1 SGHTA and CDR2 FQGNSA. The CDR3 length is 17 residues. The CDR3 loop reads CASSRRSGGPSYNEQFF. CDR3 in DNA: TGTGCCAGCAGCCGGAGGTCCGGGGGTCCTTCCTACAATGAGCAGTTCTTC.